Given below is one TCR beta chain in context. Its antigen has not been determined. No base-level quality is on record; no much larger clone is a single base apart. The CDR3 regions of human TCRbeta chains were analyzed by immunosequencing. Per the authors' processing: TCRs in the repertoires were matched against a reference library of SARS-CoV-2-specific TCRs that had been generated with the MIRA antigen-specificity platform. Breadth meant the fraction of unique TCRs that were SARS-CoV-2-associated, whereas depth meant the fraction of total T cells that were SARS-CoV-2-associated. Each spike-specific TCR was assigned to its reactive spike region and to a CD4 or CD8 class using the MIRA data. Log10-transformed breadth and depth values were compared by one-way ANOVA with Sidak's multiple comparisons tests. TCRdb stores this immuneACCESS table with in-frame sequences only. Part of the clones is absent; in the studies checked, under half of the shortfall reflects unresolved V genes, and no reason is known for the rest. Clonal size and the V and J genes are those of that table, whereas D and trimming came from the DNA. This sample is represented by 83,000 or so clones; about nine tenths of them were singletons. The ten largest clonotypes hold roughly 7.2% of the sample.

This sample was taken from a study of T cell responses to AZD1222 COVID-19 vaccine (dated by TCRdb to about 2021). About the study as a whole: A total of 233 trial participants underwent TCR sequencing, of whom roughly 210 had received two doses of AZD1222 and some 26 had received two doses of the MenACWY control vaccine. Trial participants were enrolled by age into subgroups of 18-55, 56-69 and 70-plus years, and 148, 28 and 57 TCR-sequenced participants, respectively, were included in these subgroups.

The meaning of the sample's time point label: about 28 days (+/-7) after the second vaccine dose. AZD1222 recipients whose second dose came at about 4 weeks and those whose second dose came at about 12 weeks were combined into one group, since spike-specific TCR depth and breadth did not differ between the two schedules. Vaccinee samples came from UK trials COV001 and COV002, including a single-blind randomized controlled phase 2/3 trial of AZD1222 (ChAdOx1 nCoV-19) in healthy adults. For TCRbeta chain sequencing, PBMC samples from trial participants were taken at day 0 and at day 28 after the second dose. The CDR3 has 11 amino acids, counting the end cysteine and phenylalanine. The CDR3 DNA has 33 bases and is translated from base 1. V and J lose 2 bases and 0 bases, and a span of 0 bases separates them. Looking up the germline V gene yields CDR1 SGHDT and CDR2 YYEEEE. Points the paper makes about the study in general: Because no day 14 peak-response samples were available, the repertoires could be characterized only after the peak T cell response. Most participants were white British and females outnumbered males, and the authors suggested that clonal diversity may have been underestimated. Spike-specific TCR breadth and depth rose significantly after two AZD1222 doses compared with day 0 and with MenACWY recipients. In the small 56-69-year group, the increase in depth fell short of significance, most likely because of low power. Reportedly, close to half of the unique spike-specific TCRs recognized epitopes lying outside the regions that are mutated in the B.1.351 and B.1.1.7 variants. The vaccine-associated CD4 TCRs covered the entire spike protein, and the dominant responses fell in regions 160-218 and 743-854. Conclusions about previously exposed vaccinees were limited because only six AZD1222 recipients were SARS-CoV-2 seropositive at baseline.

The V gene is TRBV5-6 and the J gene is TRBJ2-7; no confident D gene assignment can be made. The receptor's source is an adult who received the AZD1222 COVID-19 vaccine. The sequencing here drew on peripheral blood, taken 28 days after the second AZD1222 dose. The CDR3 here reads CASSFSYEQYF. At the DNA level, the sequence is TGTGCCAGCAGCTTCTCCTACGAGCAGTACTTC. The full variable domain, with segments outside the CDR3 supplied by the reference TRBV5-6 and TRBJ2-7 proteins, appears as DAGVTQSPTHLIKTRGQQVTLRCSPKSGHDTVSWYQQALGQGPQFIFQYYEEEERQRGNFPDRFSGHQFPNYSSELNVNALLLGDSALYLCASSFSYEQYFGPGTRLTVT.